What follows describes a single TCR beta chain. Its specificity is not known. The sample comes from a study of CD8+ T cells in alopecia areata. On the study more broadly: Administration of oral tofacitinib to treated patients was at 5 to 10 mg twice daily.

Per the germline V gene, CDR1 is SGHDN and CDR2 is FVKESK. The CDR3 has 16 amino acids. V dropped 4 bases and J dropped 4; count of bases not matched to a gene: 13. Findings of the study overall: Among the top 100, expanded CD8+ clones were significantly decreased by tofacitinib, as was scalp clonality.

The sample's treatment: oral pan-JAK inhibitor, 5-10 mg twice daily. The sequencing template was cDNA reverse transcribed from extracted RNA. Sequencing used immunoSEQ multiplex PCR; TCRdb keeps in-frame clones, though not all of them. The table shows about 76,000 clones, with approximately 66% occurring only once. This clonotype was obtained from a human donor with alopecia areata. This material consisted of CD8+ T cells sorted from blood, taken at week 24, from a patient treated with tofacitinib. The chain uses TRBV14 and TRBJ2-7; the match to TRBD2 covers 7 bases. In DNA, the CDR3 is TGTGCCAGCAGCCCCGCCGGGACTACCCCACGATACGAGCAGTACTTC. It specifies CASSPAGTTPRYEQYF.